This is a list of T cell receptor beta chains from one sample in a study of breast tumors, draining lymph nodes, adjacent tissues. TCRdb re-derived calls from the multiplex PCR reads in MiXCR, one entry per CDR3 protein. The sample holds 150,000 to 200,000 distinct CDR3 sequences, 33% seen once. The sample consisted of axillary lymph node tissue. Every receptor here comes from a female donor with breast cancer. Some clones in this sample may be carry-over from other donors' samples. The conserved cysteine and the conserved F or W are not part of the CDR3 here.

cdr3_aa: ASSTGGLNQPQH
v_call: TRBV12-3/TRBV12-4
j_call: TRBJ1-5

cdr3_aa: ASSLLEEETQY
v_call: TRBV27
j_call: TRBJ2-5

cdr3_aa: ASSDAGGSNQPQH
v_call: TRBV6-1
j_call: TRBJ1-5

cdr3_aa: ASSPDRGQPQH
v_call: TRBV16
j_call: TRBJ1-5

cdr3_aa: ASSPSLLDYEQY
v_call: TRBV18
j_call: TRBJ2-7

cdr3_aa: ASSYNGAYNEPQH
v_call: TRBV6-6
j_call: TRBJ1-5

cdr3_aa: ASSQDPTGGFGEKLF
v_call: TRBV3-2
j_call: TRBJ1-4

cdr3_aa: ASSFRTGGREKLF
v_call: TRBV7-9
j_call: TRBJ1-4

cdr3_aa: ASSPLLGVNQPQH
v_call: TRBV12-3/TRBV12-4
j_call: TRBJ1-5

cdr3_aa: ASSQDTDTQY
v_call: TRBV12-3/TRBV12-4
j_call: TRBJ2-3

cdr3_aa: ASSPQGAGHGNQPQH
v_call: TRBV18
j_call: TRBJ1-5

cdr3_aa: SVRTQGYEQY
v_call: TRBV29-1
j_call: TRBJ2-7

cdr3_aa: ASSIDPRGGPYTDTQY
v_call: TRBV19
j_call: TRBJ2-3

cdr3_aa: ASIGGRTGYNSPLH
v_call: TRBV6-1
j_call: TRBJ1-6

cdr3_aa: ASTNPFRGETQY
v_call: TRBV19
j_call: TRBJ2-5

cdr3_aa: AWSVGESGDTQY
v_call: TRBV30
j_call: TRBJ2-3

cdr3_aa: ASSLSFRGVGGYT
v_call: TRBV7-2
j_call: TRBJ1-2

cdr3_aa: ASSLASTSGGWSDTQY
v_call: TRBV7-2
j_call: TRBJ2-3

cdr3_aa: ASRPPGRGQF
v_call: TRBV12-3/TRBV12-4
j_call: TRBJ2-1

cdr3_aa: ASSVTSGMNTGELF
v_call: TRBV9
j_call: TRBJ2-2

cdr3_aa: SASPSGNEKLF
v_call: TRBV20-1
j_call: TRBJ1-4

cdr3_aa: ASSPAPPGELF
v_call: TRBV7-2
j_call: TRBJ2-2

cdr3_aa: ASSPSPNSPLH
v_call: TRBV3-1
j_call: TRBJ1-6

cdr3_aa: ASWDRRSWQPQH
v_call: TRBV12-3/TRBV12-4
j_call: TRBJ1-5

cdr3_aa: ASSFLGPRNEQY
v_call: TRBV27
j_call: TRBJ2-7

cdr3_aa: ASSLVGDPYNEQF
v_call: TRBV7-9
j_call: TRBJ2-1

cdr3_aa: ASKGWRADYNEQF
v_call: TRBV19
j_call: TRBJ2-1

cdr3_aa: ASSHGGTGGEPQH
v_call: TRBV6-5
j_call: TRBJ1-5

cdr3_aa: ASSPVGPGVPPGADTQY
v_call: TRBV12-3/TRBV12-4
j_call: TRBJ2-3

cdr3_aa: ASSYSIGPSWMTQY
v_call: TRBV6-5
j_call: TRBJ2-5

cdr3_aa: ATSNTGGANVLT
v_call: TRBV15
j_call: TRBJ2-6

cdr3_aa: ASSPPGQVFYEQY
v_call: TRBV7-2
j_call: TRBJ2-7

cdr3_aa: ASSPDSTDEQF
v_call: TRBV13
j_call: TRBJ2-1

cdr3_aa: SADSGHNYGQY
v_call: TRBV20-1
j_call: TRBJ2-7

cdr3_aa: ASSLDLNYGYA
v_call: TRBV5-5
j_call: TRBJ1-2

cdr3_aa: ASRTGTGSTGELF
v_call: TRBV6-2/TRBV6-3
j_call: TRBJ2-2

cdr3_aa: ASRLRGSSYNSPLH
v_call: TRBV7-9
j_call: TRBJ1-6

cdr3_aa: ASSLGTGMNTEAF
v_call: TRBV7-9
j_call: TRBJ1-1

cdr3_aa: ASRTSGGNAYEQY
v_call: TRBV6-5
j_call: TRBJ2-7

cdr3_aa: APEELETQY
v_call: TRBV24-1
j_call: TRBJ2-5

cdr3_aa: ASSQDRVSGNTIY
v_call: TRBV7-9
j_call: TRBJ1-3

cdr3_aa: ASSMNQRTSGSPNEQF
v_call: TRBV19
j_call: TRBJ2-1

cdr3_aa: ASSSPGLGTEAF
v_call: TRBV19
j_call: TRBJ1-1

cdr3_aa: ASRSGQGWETQY
v_call: TRBV5-5
j_call: TRBJ2-5

cdr3_aa: SALGAERTATQY
v_call: TRBV20-1
j_call: TRBJ2-3

cdr3_aa: ASSLGVAVGKETQY
v_call: TRBV7-9
j_call: TRBJ2-5

cdr3_aa: SVRAGNTEAF
v_call: TRBV29-1
j_call: TRBJ1-1

cdr3_aa: ASSLARARSYEQY
v_call: TRBV5-8
j_call: TRBJ2-7

cdr3_aa: ASSEGVQAEVLH
v_call: TRBV9
j_call: TRBJ1-6

cdr3_aa: ASSTGTANYNEQF
v_call: TRBV2
j_call: TRBJ2-1

cdr3_aa: ASSLGLVSGRLYGYT
v_call: TRBV5-1
j_call: TRBJ1-2

cdr3_aa: ASRLAGIYRGNQPQH
v_call: TRBV7-8
j_call: TRBJ1-5

cdr3_aa: ASSLGDANYGYT
v_call: TRBV7-9
j_call: TRBJ1-2

cdr3_aa: SVEDLTGGSYEQY
v_call: TRBV29-1
j_call: TRBJ2-7

cdr3_aa: ASSHFRANDYGYT
v_call: TRBV6-2/TRBV6-3
j_call: TRBJ1-2